The T cell receptor beta chain under discussion was sequenced for a study of blood T cell repertoires in COVID-19. Using immunoSEQ multiplex PCR, the repertoire was profiled, and TCRdb retains in-frame clones only, with some absent. The sample holds around 170,000 clones, about 85% seen once. V was pared by 3 bases and J by 4 bases, with 23 bases between. Germline CDR1 reads SGHRS; CDR2 reads YFSETQ. There are 17 residues in the CDR3. Source material: peripheral blood. This sequence was found in a man in his 70s who had recovered from COVID-19. The V call is TRBV5-1, the J call TRBJ2-7; tentative D call: TRBD2 (6 bases). CDR3 sequence: CASSWDFVAGGPYEQYF. The CDR3 nucleotides are TGCGCCAGCAGCTGGGACTTTGTGGCGGGTGGACCTTACGAGCAGTACTTC. Based on the CDR3 plus reference TRBV5-1 and TRBJ2-7, the full variable domain is KAGVTQTPRYLIKTRGQQVTLSCSPISGHRSVSWYQQTPGQGLQFLFEYFSETQRNKGNFPGRFSGRQFSNSRSEMNVSTLELGDSALYLCASSWDFVAGGPYEQYFGPGTRLTVT.